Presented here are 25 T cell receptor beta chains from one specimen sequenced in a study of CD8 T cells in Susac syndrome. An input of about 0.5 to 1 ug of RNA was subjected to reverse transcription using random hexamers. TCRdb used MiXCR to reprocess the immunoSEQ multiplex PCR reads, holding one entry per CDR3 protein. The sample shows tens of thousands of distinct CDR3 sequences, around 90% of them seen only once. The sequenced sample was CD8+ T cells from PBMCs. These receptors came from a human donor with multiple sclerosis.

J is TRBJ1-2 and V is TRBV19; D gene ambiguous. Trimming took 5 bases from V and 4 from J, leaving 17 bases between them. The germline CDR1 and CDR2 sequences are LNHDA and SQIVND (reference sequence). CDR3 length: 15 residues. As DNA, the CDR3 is TGTGCCAGTAGTGTCACAGTTAAGGTCGTCTATGGCTACACCTTC. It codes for CASSVTVKVVYGYTF.

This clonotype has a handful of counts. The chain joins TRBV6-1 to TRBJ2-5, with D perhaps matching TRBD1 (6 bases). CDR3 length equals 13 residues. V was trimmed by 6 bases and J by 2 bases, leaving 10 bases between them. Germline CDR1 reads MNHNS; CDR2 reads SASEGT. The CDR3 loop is CASRPGQQETQYF. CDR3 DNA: TGTGCCAGCAGGCCGGGACAACAAGAGACCCAGTACTTC.

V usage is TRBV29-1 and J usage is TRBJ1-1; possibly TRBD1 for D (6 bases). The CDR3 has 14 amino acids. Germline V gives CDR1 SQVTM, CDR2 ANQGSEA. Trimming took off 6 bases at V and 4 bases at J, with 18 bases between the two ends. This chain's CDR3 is CSVGGGGAGTEAFF. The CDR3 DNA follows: TGCAGCGTGGGGGGCGGGGGCGCGGGCACTGAAGCTTTCTTT.

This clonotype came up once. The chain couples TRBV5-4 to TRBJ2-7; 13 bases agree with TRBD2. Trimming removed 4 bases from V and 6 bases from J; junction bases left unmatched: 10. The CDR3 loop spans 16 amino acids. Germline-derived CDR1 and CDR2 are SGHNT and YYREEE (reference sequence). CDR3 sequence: CASSPGLAGAFSEQYF. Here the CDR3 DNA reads TGTGCCAGCAGCCCCGGACTAGCGGGAGCGTTTAGCGAGCAGTACTTC.

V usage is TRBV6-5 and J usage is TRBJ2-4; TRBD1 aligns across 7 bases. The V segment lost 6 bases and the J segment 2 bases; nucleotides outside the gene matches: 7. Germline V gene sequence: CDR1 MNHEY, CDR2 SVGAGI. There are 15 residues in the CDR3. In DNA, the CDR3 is TGTGCCAGCAGAGCCGGGACAGCAACCAAAAACATTCAGTACTTC. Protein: CASRAGTATKNIQYF.

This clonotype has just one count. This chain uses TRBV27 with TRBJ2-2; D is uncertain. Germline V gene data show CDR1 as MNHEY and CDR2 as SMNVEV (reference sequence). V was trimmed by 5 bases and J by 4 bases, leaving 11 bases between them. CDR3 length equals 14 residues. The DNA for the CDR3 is TGTGCCAGCAGTCCCATTGGGCGCACCGGGGAGCTGTTTTTT. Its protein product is CASSPIGRTGELFF.

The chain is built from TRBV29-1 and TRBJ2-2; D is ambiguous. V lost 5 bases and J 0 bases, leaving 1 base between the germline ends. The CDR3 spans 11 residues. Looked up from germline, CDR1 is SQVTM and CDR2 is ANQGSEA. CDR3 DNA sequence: TGCAGCGTTTCGAACACCGGGGAGCTGTTTTTT. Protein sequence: CSVSNTGELFF.

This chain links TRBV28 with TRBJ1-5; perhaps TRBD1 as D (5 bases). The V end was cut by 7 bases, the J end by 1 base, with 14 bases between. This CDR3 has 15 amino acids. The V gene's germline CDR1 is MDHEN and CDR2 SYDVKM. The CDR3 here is CASTPGGGSNQPQHF. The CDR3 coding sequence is TGTGCCAGCACTCCTGGGGGTGGGAGCAATCAGCCCCAGCATTTT.

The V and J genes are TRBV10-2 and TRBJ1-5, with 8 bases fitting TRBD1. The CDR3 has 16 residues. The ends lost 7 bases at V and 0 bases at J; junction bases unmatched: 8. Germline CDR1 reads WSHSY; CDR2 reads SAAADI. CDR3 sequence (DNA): TGCGCCAGCACCAGGACAGGGATGAATAGCAATCAGCCCCAGCATTTT. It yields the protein CASTRTGMNSNQPQHF.

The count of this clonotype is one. The CDR3 here is CASSVAGFTGELFF. The CDR3 coding sequence is TGTGCCAGCAGCGTAGCGGGGTTCACCGGGGAGCTGTTTTTT. This rearrangement joins TRBV5-8 to TRBJ2-2; 8 bases agree with TRBD2. With V trimmed by 4 bases and J by 4 bases, 3 bases remained unmatched. Germline loops: CDR1 SGHTS, CDR2 YDEGEE. CDR3 size: 14 residues.

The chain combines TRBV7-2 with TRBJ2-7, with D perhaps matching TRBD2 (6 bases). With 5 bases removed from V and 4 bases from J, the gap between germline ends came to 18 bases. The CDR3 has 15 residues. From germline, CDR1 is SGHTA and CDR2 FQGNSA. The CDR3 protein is CASSLERGRGYEQYF. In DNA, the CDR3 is TGTGCCAGCAGCCTGGAACGGGGACGGGGGTACGAGCAGTACTTC.

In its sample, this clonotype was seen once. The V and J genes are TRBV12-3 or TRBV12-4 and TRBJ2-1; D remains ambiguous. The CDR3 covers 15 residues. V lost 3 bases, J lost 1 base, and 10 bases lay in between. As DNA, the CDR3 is TGTGCCAGCAGTTTCCTGGGGTCGTCCTACAATGAGCAGTTCTTC. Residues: CASSFLGSSYNEQFF.

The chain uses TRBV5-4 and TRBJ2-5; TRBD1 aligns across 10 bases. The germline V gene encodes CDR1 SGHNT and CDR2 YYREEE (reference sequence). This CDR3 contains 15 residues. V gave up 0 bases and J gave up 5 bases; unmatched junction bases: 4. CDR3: CASSLVGTGEETQYF. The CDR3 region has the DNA TGTGCCAGCAGCTTGGTCGGGACAGGGGAGGAGACCCAGTACTTC. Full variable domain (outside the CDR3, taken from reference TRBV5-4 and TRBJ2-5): ETGVTQSPTHLIKTRGQQVTLRCSSQSGHNTVSWYQQALGQGPQFIFQYYREEENGRGNFPPRFSGLQFPNYSSELNVNALELDDSALYLCASSLVGTGEETQYFGPGTRLLVL.

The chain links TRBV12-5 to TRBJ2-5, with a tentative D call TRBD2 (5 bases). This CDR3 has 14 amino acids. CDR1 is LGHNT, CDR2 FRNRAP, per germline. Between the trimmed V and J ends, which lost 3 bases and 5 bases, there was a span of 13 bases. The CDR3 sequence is CASGFGVGAETQYF. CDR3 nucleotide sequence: TGTGCTAGTGGTTTCGGAGTGGGAGCGGAGACCCAGTACTTC. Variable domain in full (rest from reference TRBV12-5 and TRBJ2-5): DARVTQTPRHKVTEMGQEVTMRCQPILGHNTVFWYRQTMMQGLELLAYFRNRAPLDDSGMPKDRFSAEMPDATLATLKIQPSEPRDSAVYFCASGFGVGAETQYFGPGTRLLVL.

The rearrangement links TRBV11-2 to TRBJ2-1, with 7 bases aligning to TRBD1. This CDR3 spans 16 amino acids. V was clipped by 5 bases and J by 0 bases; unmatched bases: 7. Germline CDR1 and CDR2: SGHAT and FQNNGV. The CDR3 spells CASSRLQGSSYNEQFF. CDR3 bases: TGTGCCAGCAGCCGCCTACAGGGGAGCTCCTACAATGAGCAGTTCTTC.

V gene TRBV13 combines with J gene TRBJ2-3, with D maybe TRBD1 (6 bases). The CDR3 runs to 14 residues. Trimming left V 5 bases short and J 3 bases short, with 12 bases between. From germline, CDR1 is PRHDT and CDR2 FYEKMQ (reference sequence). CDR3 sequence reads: CASSSAGVTDTQYF. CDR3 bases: TGTGCCAGCAGCAGTGCAGGGGTAACAGATACGCAGTATTTT.

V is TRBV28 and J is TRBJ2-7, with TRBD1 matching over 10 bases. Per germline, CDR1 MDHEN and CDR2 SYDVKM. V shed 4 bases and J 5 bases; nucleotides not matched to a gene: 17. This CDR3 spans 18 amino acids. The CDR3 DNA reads TGTGCCAGCAGTTCGGGCTTCGAGACAGGGGGCGAAGCCGACGAGCAGTACTTC. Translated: CASSSGFETGGEADEQYF.

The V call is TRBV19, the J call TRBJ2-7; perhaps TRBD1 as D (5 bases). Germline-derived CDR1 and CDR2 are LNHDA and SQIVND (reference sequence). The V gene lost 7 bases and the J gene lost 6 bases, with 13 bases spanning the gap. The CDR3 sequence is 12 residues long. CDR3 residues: CASMARAGEQYF. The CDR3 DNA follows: TGTGCCAGTATGGCCAGGGCCGGCGAGCAGTACTTC.

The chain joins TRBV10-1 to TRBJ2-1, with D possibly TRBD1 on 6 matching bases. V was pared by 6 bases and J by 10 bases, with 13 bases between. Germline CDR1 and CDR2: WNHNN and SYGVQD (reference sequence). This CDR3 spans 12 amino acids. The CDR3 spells CASSTGLIEQFF. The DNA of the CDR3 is TGCGCCAGCAGCACAGGGTTGATCGAGCAGTTCTTC.

DNA for the CDR3: TGCAGCGTTGTTAGGCAGATAGACTATGGCTACACCTTC. It specifies CSVVRQIDYGYTF. The rearrangement joins TRBV29-1 to TRBJ1-2; D not certain. The CDR3 is made up of 13 amino acids. The germline V gene encodes CDR1 SQVTM and CDR2 ANQGSEA. The ends were cut back, 4 bases at V and 3 bases at J, with 12 bases in the middle.

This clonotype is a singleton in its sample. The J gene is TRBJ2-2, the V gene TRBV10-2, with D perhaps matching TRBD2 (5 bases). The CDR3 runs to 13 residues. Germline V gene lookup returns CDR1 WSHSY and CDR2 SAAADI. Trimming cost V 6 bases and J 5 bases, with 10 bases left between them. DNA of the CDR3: TGCGCCAGCAGCGGACTGGGGACCGGGGAGCTGTTTTTT. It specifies CASSGLGTGELFF.

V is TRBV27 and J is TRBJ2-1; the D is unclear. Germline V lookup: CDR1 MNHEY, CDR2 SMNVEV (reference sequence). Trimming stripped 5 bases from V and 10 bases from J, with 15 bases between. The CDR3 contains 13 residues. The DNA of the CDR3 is TGTGCCAGCAGTCTCCAGTCCCGCCTGGAGCAGTTCTTC. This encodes CASSLQSRLEQFF.

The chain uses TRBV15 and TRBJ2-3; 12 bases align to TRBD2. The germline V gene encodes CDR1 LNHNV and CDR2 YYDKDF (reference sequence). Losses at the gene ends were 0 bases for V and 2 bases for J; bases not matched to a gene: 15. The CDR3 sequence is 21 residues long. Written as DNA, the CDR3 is TGTGCCACCAGCAGAGAACCGGGACTAGCGGGTACCGCCGCGGTCACAGATACGCAGTATTTT. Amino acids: CATSREPGLAGTAAVTDTQYF.

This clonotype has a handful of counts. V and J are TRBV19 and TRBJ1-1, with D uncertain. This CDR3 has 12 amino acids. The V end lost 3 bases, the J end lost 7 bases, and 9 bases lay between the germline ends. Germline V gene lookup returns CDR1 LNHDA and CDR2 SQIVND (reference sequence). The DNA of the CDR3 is TGTGCCAGTAGTATCTTGGGTAATGAAGCTTTCTTT. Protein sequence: CASSILGNEAFF. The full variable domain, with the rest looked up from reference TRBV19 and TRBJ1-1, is DGGITQSPKYLFRKEGQNVTLSCEQNLNHDAMYWYRQDPGQGLRLIYYSQIVNDFQKGDIAEGYSVSREKKESFPLTVTSAQKNPTAFYLCASSILGNEAFFGQGTRLTVV.

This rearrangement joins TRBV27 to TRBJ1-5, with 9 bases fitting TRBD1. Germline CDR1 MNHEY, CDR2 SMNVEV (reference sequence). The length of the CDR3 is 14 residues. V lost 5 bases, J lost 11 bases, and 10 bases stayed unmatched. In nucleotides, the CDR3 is TGTGCCAGCAGTCACGGACAGGGGACAGCGGCCCAGCATTTT. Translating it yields CASSHGQGTAAQHF.